The 2 T cell receptor beta chains presented below share a single source sample, sequenced in a study of follicular helper T cells after annual influenza vaccination. Libraries were prepared by immunoSEQ multiplex PCR; TCRdb keeps only in-frame clonotypes and omits some of them. The repertoire holds over 650 clones, 72% seen once, with 6.5% to 7.5% in the top ten. The time point was: 2015-2016 season, 7 days after influenza vaccination. The starting material was CXCR5+ CD38+ circulating T follicular helper cells from blood, obtained 7 days after influenza vaccination. Subset denoted: circulating Tfh, non-naive CD4+CXCR5+PD-1+ (ICOS+CD38+ or ICOS-CD38-). The receptors derive from an adult who received the influenza vaccine.

The gene calls are TRBV13 and TRBJ2-3; 10 positions match TRBD2. With 1 base clipped from V and 5 bases from J, the junction kept 6 bases outside the gene matches. This CDR3 region has 16 residues. CDR1 is PRHDT and CDR2 is FYEKMQ in the germline V gene (reference sequence). CDR3 in DNA: TGTGCCAGCAGCTTAGCTAGCGGGGGCCGTGTAGATACGCAGTATTTT. Translated: CASSLASGGRVDTQYF.

The V and J genes are TRBV7-9 and TRBJ2-4; perhaps TRBD1 as D (6 bases). With 3 bases removed from V and 7 bases from J, the gap between germline ends came to 7 bases. The CDR3 is 12 amino acids. Germline assignment: CDR1 SEHNR and CDR2 FQNEAQ (reference sequence). The CDR3 bases are TGTGCCAGCAGCTTTGGGGGCAACATTCAGTACTTC. This sequence encodes CASSFGGNIQYF.